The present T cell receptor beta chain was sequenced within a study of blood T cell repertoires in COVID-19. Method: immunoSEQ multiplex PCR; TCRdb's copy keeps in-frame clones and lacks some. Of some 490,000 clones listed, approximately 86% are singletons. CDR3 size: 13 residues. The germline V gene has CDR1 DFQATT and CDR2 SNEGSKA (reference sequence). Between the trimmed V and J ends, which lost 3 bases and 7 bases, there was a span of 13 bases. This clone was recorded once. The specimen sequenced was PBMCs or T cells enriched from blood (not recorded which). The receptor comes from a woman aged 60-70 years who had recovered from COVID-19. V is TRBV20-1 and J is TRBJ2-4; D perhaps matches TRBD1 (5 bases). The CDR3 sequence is CSASSQGGNIQYF. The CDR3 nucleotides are TGCAGTGCTAGTAGTCAGGGTGGTAACATTCAGTACTTC.